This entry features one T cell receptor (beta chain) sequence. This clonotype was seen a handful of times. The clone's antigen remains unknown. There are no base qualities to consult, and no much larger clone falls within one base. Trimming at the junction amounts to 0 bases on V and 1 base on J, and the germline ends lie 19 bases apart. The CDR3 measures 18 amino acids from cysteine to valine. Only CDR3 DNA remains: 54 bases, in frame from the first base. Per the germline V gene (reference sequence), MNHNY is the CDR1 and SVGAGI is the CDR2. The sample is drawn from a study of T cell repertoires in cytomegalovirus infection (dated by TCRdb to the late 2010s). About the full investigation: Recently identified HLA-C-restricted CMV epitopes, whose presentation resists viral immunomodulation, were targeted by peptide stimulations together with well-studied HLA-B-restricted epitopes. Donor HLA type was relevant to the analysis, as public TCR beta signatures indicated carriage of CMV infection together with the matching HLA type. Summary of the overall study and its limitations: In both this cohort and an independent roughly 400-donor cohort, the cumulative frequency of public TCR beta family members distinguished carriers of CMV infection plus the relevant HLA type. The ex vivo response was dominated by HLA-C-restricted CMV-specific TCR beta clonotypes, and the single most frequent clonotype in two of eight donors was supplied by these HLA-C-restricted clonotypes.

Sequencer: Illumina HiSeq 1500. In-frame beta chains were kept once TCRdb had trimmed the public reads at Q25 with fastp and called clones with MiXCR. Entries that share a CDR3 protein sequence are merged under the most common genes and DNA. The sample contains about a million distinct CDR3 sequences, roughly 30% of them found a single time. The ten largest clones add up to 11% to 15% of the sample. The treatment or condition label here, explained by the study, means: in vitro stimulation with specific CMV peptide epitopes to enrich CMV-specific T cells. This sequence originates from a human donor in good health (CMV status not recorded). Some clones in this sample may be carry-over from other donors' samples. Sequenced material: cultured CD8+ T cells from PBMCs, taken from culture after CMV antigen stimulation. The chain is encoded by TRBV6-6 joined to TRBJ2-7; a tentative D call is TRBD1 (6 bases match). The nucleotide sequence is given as TGTGCCAGCAGTTACTCGGGCAGGGGCATCTCTAAATCCTACGAGCAGTACGTC. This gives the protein CASSYSGRGISKSYEQYV.